The present TCR beta chain was sequenced within a study of blood T cell repertoires in COVID-19. The table came from immunoSEQ multiplex PCR; TCRdb's copy has only in-frame clones and leaves some out. Of a few hundred thousand clones in the sample, 70% to 90% were seen once. Sequencing used peripheral blood. The TCR sequence derives from an older woman with active or convalescent COVID-19.

CDR3 nucleotides: TGTGCTAGTGGTTTAGCTAGCGGGAGCACAGATACGCAGTATTTT. This codes for CASGLASGSTDTQYF. The genes are TRBV12-5 and TRBJ2-3, with 8 positions matching TRBD2. There are 15 residues in the CDR3. The ends lost 3 bases at V and 0 bases at J; junction bases unmatched: 2. Germline lookup yields CDR1 LGHNT and CDR2 FRNRAP.